Detailed here is one TCR beta chain. The sample is drawn from a study of blood T cell repertoires in COVID-19. Study as a whole: Sources were T cells, B-cell-depleted T cells, or PBMCs; the material itself was cDNA or gDNA.

Original processing notes: Estimates of nucleated cell counts were drawn from the amplification of reference gene primers. Method: immunoSEQ multiplex PCR; TCRdb's copy keeps in-frame clones and lacks some. V and J calls and clone size are as listed in that table; D and trimming were resolved from the DNA. The table includes around 130,000 clones, roughly 83% detected once. CDR3 length: 14 amino acids. V shed 1 base and J shed 7 bases, with 11 bases lying between them. The germline CDR1 and CDR2 sequences are SGHRS and YFSETQ. The specimen sequenced was peripheral blood. This chain joins TRBV5-1 and TRBJ1-4; possibly TRBD1 for D (6 bases). This sequence was found in a woman aged 25 to 39 who had recovered from COVID-19. The CDR3 DNA sequence: TGCGCCAGCAGCTTGATGGGACAAGCTGAAAAACTGTTTTTT. Translating gives CASSLMGQAEKLFF. Full variable domain (outside the CDR3, taken from reference TRBV5-1 and TRBJ1-4): KAGVTQTPRYLIKTRGQQVTLSCSPISGHRSVSWYQQTPGQGLQFLFEYFSETQRNKGNFPGRFSGRQFSNSRSEMNVSTLELGDSALYLCASSLMGQAEKLFFGSGTQLSVL.